These T cell receptor beta chains were read from a single sample in a study of T cells of healthy individuals. TCRdb re-analysed the 5' RACE reads in MiXCR, keeping a single row per CDR3 protein. The table records 53,000 or so distinct CDR3 sequences, over 12% of them present only once. These receptor sequences come from a human donor in good health. Each CDR3 is given with its conserved first and last residue.

J | V | CDR3
TRBJ2-2 | TRBV10-3 | CAISGQGKDRTGELFF
TRBJ2-7 | TRBV18 | CASSPGTGIAYEQYF
TRBJ2-5 | TRBV20-1 | CSAEGRIETQYF
TRBJ2-1 | TRBV5-6 | CASSPERGRRYNEQFF
TRBJ2-3 | TRBV5-1 | CASSPFRAGGPGTDTQYF
TRBJ2-2 | TRBV20-1 | CSASRLDTGELFF
TRBJ1-1 | TRBV12-3/TRBV12-4 | CASSAGGAGTEAFF
TRBJ1-1 | TRBV29-1 | CSVDPGTGNTEAFF
TRBJ2-1 | TRBV28 | CASMRDEQFF
TRBJ2-2 | TRBV6-2/TRBV6-3 | CAFRGKTGELFF
TRBJ2-7 | TRBV5-6 | CASNTKNAFSYEQYF
TRBJ1-1 | TRBV29-1 | CSVREGANTEAFF
TRBJ1-6 | TRBV6-1 | CASSYLQGRDNSPLHF
TRBJ2-1 | TRBV20-1 | CSATLGGWNNEQFF
TRBJ2-2 | TRBV19 | CASTMLRGIGRELFF
TRBJ2-1 | TRBV5-6 | CASSPSGHHNEQFF
TRBJ2-3 | TRBV7-9 | CASSPGLQVSTDTQYF
TRBJ1-1 | TRBV6-1 | CASSSVRDTEAFF
TRBJ1-5 | TRBV5-1 | CASSLGRGDQPQHF
TRBJ2-1 | TRBV18 | CASSPVGGEQFF
TRBJ2-2 | TRBV6-2/TRBV6-3 | CASSYPGELFF
TRBJ1-1 | TRBV7-2 | CASSSMLNTEAFF
TRBJ1-2 | TRBV20-1 | CSASLPNINYGYTF
TRBJ1-1 | TRBV4-1 | CASSPLLGNTEAFF
TRBJ2-1 | TRBV11-2 | CASSFPGRDNEQFF
TRBJ2-1 | TRBV30 | CAWSVGDNEQFF
TRBJ2-1 | TRBV5-1 | CASSLAEIGSLAYNEQFF
TRBJ2-5 | TRBV7-2 | CASSLYGLAALETQYF